This T cell receptor beta chain was sequenced for a study of T cells in localized non-small cell lung cancer. The CDR3 is made up of 15 amino acids. Germline V gene data show CDR1 as SGHNT and CDR2 as YENEEA. Losses at the gene ends were 4 bases for V and 6 bases for J; bases not matched to a gene: 7. Method: immunoSEQ multiplex PCR; TCRdb's copy keeps in-frame clones and lacks some. The sample lists 4,500 to 5,000 clones, approximately 29% seen once, with 3.5% to 5.5% in the top ten. In its sample, this clone was seen a few times. This specimen was lung tumor tissue, taken before any cancer treatment. The receptor was derived from a man between 40 and 69 years old with stage III squamous cell lung carcinoma. V and J are TRBV11-3 and TRBJ2-1; 9 bases line up with TRBD2. CDR3 loop: CASSSSGGPTNEQFF. CDR3 nucleotides: TGTGCCAGCAGCTCCAGCGGGGGGCCGACCAATGAGCAGTTCTTC.